This T cell receptor (beta chain) was captured by sequencing in a study of spatial heterogeneity in lung cancer. Study-wide context: Unique TCR and UMI combinations averaged more than ten appearances each in raw reads.

General study points: Follow-up blood showed ubiquitous expanded tumor TCRs less than blood at resection did.

The time point here: sample taken at primary tumor resection. Sequencing covered unsorted whole RNA taken from tumor, nontumor lung or frozen PBMC. Germline CDR1 SGDLS, CDR2 YYNGEE. The CDR3 loop spans 15 amino acids. This clonotype was counted many times. Its antigen is currently unknown. At one of its ends the junction is not consistent with the germline gene, which may arise from a read error. TCR cDNA molecules were tagged individually, and each one carried a unique molecular identifier. Each CDR3 protein gets one entry after TCRdb re-called the 5' RACE reads with MiXCR. The table shows some 25,000 distinct CDR3 sequences, with about 4.7% occurring only once.

The sample was PBMCs, taken at surgery. The source of this sequence is a male donor with early-stage non-small cell lung cancer. J is TRBJ2-7 and V is TRBV9; 11 nucleotides align to TRBD2. The CDR3 protein is CASSPGTDTSGGRFF. In DNA, the CDR3 is TGTGCCAGCAGCCCTGGGACAGACACTAGCGGGGGCCGTTTCTTC.